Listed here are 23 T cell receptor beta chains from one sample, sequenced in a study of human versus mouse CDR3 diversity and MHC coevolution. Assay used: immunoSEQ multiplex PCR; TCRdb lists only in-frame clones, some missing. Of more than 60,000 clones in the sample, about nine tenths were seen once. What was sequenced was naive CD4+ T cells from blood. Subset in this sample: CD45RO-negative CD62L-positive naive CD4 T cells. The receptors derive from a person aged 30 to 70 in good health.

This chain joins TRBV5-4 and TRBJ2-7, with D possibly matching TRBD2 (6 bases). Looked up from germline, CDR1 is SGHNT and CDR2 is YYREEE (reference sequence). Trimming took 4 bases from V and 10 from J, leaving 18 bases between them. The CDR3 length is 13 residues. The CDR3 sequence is CASSGGTTYGQYF. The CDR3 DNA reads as TGTGCCAGCAGCGGAGGGACGACCTACGGACAGTACTTC.

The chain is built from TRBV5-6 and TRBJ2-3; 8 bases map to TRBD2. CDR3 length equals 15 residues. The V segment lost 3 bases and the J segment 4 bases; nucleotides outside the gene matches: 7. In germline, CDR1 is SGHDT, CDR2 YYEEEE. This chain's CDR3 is CASSSTPRGADTQYF. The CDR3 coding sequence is TGTGCCAGCAGCTCGACTCCGCGGGGGGCAGATACGCAGTATTTT.

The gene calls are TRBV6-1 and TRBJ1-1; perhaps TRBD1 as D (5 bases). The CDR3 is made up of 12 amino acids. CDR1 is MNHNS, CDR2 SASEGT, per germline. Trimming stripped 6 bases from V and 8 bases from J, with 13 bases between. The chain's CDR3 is CASRGDSSEAFF. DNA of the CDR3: TGTGCCAGCAGAGGAGACAGCAGCGAAGCTTTCTTT.

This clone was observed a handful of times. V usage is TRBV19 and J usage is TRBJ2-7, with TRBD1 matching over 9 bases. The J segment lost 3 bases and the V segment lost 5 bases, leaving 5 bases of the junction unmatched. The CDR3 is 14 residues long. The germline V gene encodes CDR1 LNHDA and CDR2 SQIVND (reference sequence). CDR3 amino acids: CASSGQGSGYEQYF. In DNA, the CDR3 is TGTGCCAGTAGTGGACAGGGGTCCGGCTACGAGCAGTACTTC. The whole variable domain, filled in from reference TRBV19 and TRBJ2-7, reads DGGITQSPKYLFRKEGQNVTLSCEQNLNHDAMYWYRQDPGQGLRLIYYSQIVNDFQKGDIAEGYSVSREKKESFPLTVTSAQKNPTAFYLCASSGQGSGYEQYFGPGTRLTVT.

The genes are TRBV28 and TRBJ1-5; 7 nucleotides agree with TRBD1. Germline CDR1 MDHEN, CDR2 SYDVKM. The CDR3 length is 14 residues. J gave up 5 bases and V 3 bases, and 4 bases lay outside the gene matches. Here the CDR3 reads CASSFRGLHQPQHF. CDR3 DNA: TGTGCCAGCAGTTTCAGGGGGTTGCATCAGCCCCAGCATTTT.

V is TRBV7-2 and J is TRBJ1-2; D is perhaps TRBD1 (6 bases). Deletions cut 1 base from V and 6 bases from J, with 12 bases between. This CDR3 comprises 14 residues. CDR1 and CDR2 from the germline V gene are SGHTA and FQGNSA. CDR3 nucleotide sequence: TGTGCCAGCAGCTTAGTACAGGGAACAAATGGCTACACCTTC. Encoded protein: CASSLVQGTNGYTF.

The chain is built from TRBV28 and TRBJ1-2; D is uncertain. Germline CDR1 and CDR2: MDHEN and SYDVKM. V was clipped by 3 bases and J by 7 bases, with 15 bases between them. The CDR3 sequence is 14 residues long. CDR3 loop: CASSFGGRPIGYTF. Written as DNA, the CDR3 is TGTGCCAGCAGTTTTGGCGGAAGACCTATTGGCTACACCTTC.

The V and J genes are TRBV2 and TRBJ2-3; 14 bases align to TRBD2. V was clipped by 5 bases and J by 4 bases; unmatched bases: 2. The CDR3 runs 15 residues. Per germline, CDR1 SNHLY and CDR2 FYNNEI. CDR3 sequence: CASSRLAGGADTQYF. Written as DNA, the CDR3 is TGTGCCAGCAGTCGACTAGCGGGGGGGGCAGATACGCAGTATTTT.

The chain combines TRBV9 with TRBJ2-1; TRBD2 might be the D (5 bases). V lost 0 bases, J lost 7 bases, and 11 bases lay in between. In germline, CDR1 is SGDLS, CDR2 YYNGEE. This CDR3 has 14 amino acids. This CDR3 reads CASSVGAELNEQFF. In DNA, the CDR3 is TGTGCCAGCAGCGTAGGAGCGGAGTTAAATGAGCAGTTCTTC.

Written as DNA, the CDR3 is TGTGCCAGCAGCTTAGCCCTAGCGGGAGTGGGAGAGACCCAGTACTTC. It encodes CASSLALAGVGETQYF. This chain connects TRBV7-2 to TRBJ2-5; 10 bases are a match to TRBD2. The CDR3 consists of 16 residues. Trimming took 0 bases from V and 4 from J; bases not matched to a gene: 5. Germline CDR1 SGHTA, CDR2 FQGNSA.

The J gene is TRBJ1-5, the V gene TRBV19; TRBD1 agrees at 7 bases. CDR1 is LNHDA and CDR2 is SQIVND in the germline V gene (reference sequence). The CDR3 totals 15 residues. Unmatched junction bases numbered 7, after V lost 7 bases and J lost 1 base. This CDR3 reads CASTLRGLSNQPQHF. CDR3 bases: TGTGCCAGTACTCTCAGGGGGTTGAGCAATCAGCCCCAGCATTTT.

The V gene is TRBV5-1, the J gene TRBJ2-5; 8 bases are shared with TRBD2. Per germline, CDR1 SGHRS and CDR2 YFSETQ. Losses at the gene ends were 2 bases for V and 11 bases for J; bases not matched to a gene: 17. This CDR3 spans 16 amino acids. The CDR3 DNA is TGCGCCAGCAGCTTCGGGCCGAGGACTAGCTCGGATCTGCAGTACTTC. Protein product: CASSFGPRTSSDLQYF. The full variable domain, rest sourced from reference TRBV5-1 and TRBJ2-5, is KAGVTQTPRYLIKTRGQQVTLSCSPISGHRSVSWYQQTPGQGLQFLFEYFSETQRNKGNFPGRFSGRQFSNSRSEMNVSTLELGDSALYLCASSFGPRTSSDLQYFGPGTRLLVL.

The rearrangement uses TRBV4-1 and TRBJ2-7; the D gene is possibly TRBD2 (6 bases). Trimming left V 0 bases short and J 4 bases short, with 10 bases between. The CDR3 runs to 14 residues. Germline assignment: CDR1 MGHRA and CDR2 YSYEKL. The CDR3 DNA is TGCGCCAGCAGCCAAGATCGACTAGGATACGAGCAGTACTTC. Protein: CASSQDRLGYEQYF.

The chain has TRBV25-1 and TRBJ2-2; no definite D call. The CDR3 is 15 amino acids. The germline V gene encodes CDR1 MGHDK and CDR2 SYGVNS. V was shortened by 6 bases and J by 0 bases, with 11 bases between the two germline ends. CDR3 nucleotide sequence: TGTGCCAGCAGGGTTAACTACGCGAACACCGGGGAGCTGTTTTTT. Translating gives CASRVNYANTGELFF. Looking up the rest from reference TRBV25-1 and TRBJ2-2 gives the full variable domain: EADIYQTPRYLVIGTGKKITLECSQTMGHDKMYWYQQDPGMELHLIHYSYGVNSTEKGDLSSESTVSRIRTEHFPLTLESARPSHTSQYLCASRVNYANTGELFFGEGSRLTVL.

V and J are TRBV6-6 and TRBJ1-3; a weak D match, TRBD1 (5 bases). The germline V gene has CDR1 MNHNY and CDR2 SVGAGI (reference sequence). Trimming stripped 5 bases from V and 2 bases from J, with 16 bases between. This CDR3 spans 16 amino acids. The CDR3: CASSRGTIRAGNTIYF. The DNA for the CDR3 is TGTGCCAGCAGTCGGGGGACCATTAGAGCTGGAAACACCATATATTTT.

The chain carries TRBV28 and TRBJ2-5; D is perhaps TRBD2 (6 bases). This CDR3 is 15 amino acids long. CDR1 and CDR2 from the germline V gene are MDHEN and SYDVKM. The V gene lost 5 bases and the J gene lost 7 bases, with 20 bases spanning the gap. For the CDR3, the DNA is TGTGCCAGCAGTACTACCGGGGGTCCGGAAAGGACCCAGTACTTC. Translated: CASSTTGGPERTQYF.

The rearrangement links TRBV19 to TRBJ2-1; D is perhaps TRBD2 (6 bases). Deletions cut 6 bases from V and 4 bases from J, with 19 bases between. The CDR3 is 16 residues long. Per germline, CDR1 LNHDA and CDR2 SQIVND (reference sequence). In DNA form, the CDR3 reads TGTGCCAGTAGGGGGGAGGCAGCCGAACGTTACAATGAGCAGTTCTTC. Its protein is CASRGEAAERYNEQFF.

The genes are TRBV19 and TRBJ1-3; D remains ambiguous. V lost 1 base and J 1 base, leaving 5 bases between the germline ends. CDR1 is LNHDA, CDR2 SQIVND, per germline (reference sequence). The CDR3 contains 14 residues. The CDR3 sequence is CASSIGGSGNTIYF. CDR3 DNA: TGTGCCAGTAGTATAGGAGGATCTGGAAACACCATATATTTT.

The CDR3 sequence: CASSQSGSATDTQYF. The CDR3 DNA sequence: TGTGCCAGCTCCCAAAGCGGGAGCGCCACAGATACGCAGTATTTT. J is TRBJ2-3 and V is TRBV18; 8 positions agree with TRBD2. The CDR3 has 15 amino acids. Germline V CDR1 and CDR2: KGHSH, LQKENI. The junction had 7 bases not matched to a gene; V was cut back by 6 bases and J by 2 bases.

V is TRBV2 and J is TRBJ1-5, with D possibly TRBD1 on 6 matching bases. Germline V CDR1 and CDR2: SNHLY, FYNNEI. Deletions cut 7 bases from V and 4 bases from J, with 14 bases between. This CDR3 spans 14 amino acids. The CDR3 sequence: CASTKGHENQPQHF. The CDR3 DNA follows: TGTGCCAGCACCAAGGGACACGAAAATCAGCCCCAGCATTTT.

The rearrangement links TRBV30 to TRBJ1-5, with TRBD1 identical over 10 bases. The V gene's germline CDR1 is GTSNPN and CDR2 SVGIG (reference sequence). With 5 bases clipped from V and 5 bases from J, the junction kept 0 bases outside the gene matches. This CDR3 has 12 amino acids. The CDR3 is CAWGQGDQPQHF. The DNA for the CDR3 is TGTGCCTGGGGACAGGGGGATCAGCCCCAGCATTTT. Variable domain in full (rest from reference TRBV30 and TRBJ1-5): SQTIHQWPATLVQPVGSPLSLECTVEGTSNPNLYWYRQAAGRGLQLLFYSVGIGQISSEVPQNLSASRPQDRQFILSSKKLLLSDSGFYLCAWGQGDQPQHFGDGTRLSIL.

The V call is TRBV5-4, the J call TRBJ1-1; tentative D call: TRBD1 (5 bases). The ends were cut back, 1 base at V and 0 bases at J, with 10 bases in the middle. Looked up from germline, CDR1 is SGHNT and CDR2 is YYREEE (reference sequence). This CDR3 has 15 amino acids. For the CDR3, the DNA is TGTGCCAGCAGCTTGCCCGGGGGGGTGAACACTGAAGCTTTCTTT. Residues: CASSLPGGVNTEAFF. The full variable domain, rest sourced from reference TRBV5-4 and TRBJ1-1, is ETGVTQSPTHLIKTRGQQVTLRCSSQSGHNTVSWYQQALGQGPQFIFQYYREEENGRGNFPPRFSGLQFPNYSSELNVNALELDDSALYLCASSLPGGVNTEAFFGQGTRLTVV.

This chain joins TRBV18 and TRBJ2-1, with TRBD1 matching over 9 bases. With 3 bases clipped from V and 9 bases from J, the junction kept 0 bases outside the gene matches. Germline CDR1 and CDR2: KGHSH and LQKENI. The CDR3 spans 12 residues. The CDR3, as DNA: TGTGCCAGCTCACCGGACAGGGGTGAGCAGTTCTTC. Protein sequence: CASSPDRGEQFF.